This is a list of T cell receptor beta chains from one sample in a study of blood T cell repertoires in COVID-19. Produced via immunoSEQ multiplex PCR; TCRdb's table is partial and in-frame only. The data hold 75,000 to 80,000 clones, with about 87% observed a single time. Sequenced sample: peripheral blood. Receptors originate from a human donor in a cohort sampled during active COVID-19. Each CDR3 is given with its conserved first and last residue. Each record gives: clone size, J gene, V gene, D gene, CDR3 DNA, CDR3 protein. A D gene is named only where the DNA matches it firmly. Some rows mark clone size as missing; the rest say once, few, many or name a class of expanded clone.

>-|TRBJ2-7|TRBV12-5|-
TGTGCTAGTGGTAACACAGGGTACGAGCAGTACTTC
CASGNTGYEQYF
>-|TRBJ1-2|TRBV29-1|TRBD1
TGCAGCGTCAAAGGGGGCGGATATGGCTACACCTTC
CSVKGGGYGYTF
>-|TRBJ1-2|TRBV12-3/TRBV12-4|-
TGTGCCAGCAGTTTAAGGGGGTATGGCTACACCTTC
CASSLRGYGYTF
>-|TRBJ2-7|TRBV30|TRBD1
TGTGCCTGGAGTGCCCGATGGACAGGGTCGTCGCGCGAGCAGTACTTC
CAWSARWTGSSREQYF
>-|TRBJ2-3|TRBV19|-
TGTGCCAGTAGTATTACGGGGGAAAGAGATACGCAGTATTTT
CASSITGERDTQYF
>few|TRBJ1-5|TRBV6-5|-
TGTGCCAGCAGTTACAATATCCGAGAGCCCCAGCATTTT
CASSYNIREPQHF
>-|TRBJ2-7|TRBV15|TRBD1
TGTGCCACCAGCAGAGATCGGGCAGGGGGCTACGAGCAGTACTTC
CATSRDRAGGYEQYF
>few|TRBJ2-2|TRBV19|-
TGTGCCAGTAGTACGGGGTCCGCCGGGGAGCTGTTTTTT
CASSTGSAGELFF
>-|TRBJ2-6|TRBV7-2|TRBD1
TGTGCCAGCAGCTTAGTCGGGACAGCGTCCGGGGCCAACGTCCTGACTTTC
CASSLVGTASGANVLTF
>-|TRBJ1-1|TRBV11-2|TRBD1
TGTGCCAGCAGCTGGGTCGGGACAGGGGATGAAGCTTTCTTT
CASSWVGTGDEAFF
>-|TRBJ2-7|TRBV2|-
TGTGCCAGCAGTGAATTTGTAGGGGACGAGCAGTACTTC
CASSEFVGDEQYF
>-|TRBJ1-2|TRBV20-1|-
TGCAGTGCACGGGAAACCCGGGGCTACACCTTC
CSARETRGYTF
>-|TRBJ2-7|TRBV4-1|TRBD1
TGCGCCAGCAGCGTGGGACAGAGAACTTACGAGCAGTACTTC
CASSVGQRTYEQYF
>-|TRBJ1-5|TRBV19|-
TGTGCCAGTAGTACGACAGTAGATAGCAATCAGCCCCAGCATTTT
CASSTTVDSNQPQHF
>few|TRBJ2-3|TRBV4-1|TRBD2
TGCGCCAGCTCCACCCCCCGGCTAGCGGGGGAAGATACGCAGTATTTT
CASSTPRLAGEDTQYF
>few|TRBJ1-2|TRBV5-1|-
TGCGCCAGCAGCTTAATAGGGGCCGGCTATGGCTACACCTTC
CASSLIGAGYGYTF
>-|TRBJ2-6|TRBV5-1|-
TGCGCCAGCAGCTTAACAGGGCTCGGGGCCAACGTCCTGACTTTC
CASSLTGLGANVLTF
>once|TRBJ2-1|TRBV5-8|-
TGTGCCAGCAGCTTTAGGACATTCAGGGCGTTCTTC
CASSFRTFRAFF
>-|TRBJ1-3|TRBV5-1|-
TGCGCCAGCAGCTTGGTCTTTTCAGGGCCTGGAAACACCATATATTTT
CASSLVFSGPGNTIYF
>-|TRBJ2-7|TRBV10-3|TRBD2
TGTGCCATCACCCGCGGGGCTAGCGGGAGTGGCGAGCAGTACTTC
CAITRGASGSGEQYF
>-|TRBJ2-7|TRBV24-1|TRBD2
TGTGCCACCAGTGACCACAGGGGACTAGCGGGAACCTCCTACGAGCAGTACTTC
CATSDHRGLAGTSYEQYF
>-|TRBJ1-1|TRBV30|TRBD1
TGTGCCTGGAGGTGGCAGGGGGGCACTGAAGCTTTCTTT
CAWRWQGGTEAFF
>-|TRBJ1-5|TRBV28|TRBD1
TGTGCCAGCAGTTTGTTGAAATCCGGGGACAGGGGCAATCAGCCCCAGCATTTT
CASSLLKSGDRGNQPQHF
>-|TRBJ2-1|TRBV6-6|TRBD2
TGTGCCAGCAGCACCAGGACTAGCGGGGTCTACAATGAGCAGTTCTTC
CASSTRTSGVYNEQFF
>few|TRBJ1-2|TRBV2|-
TGTGCCAGCAGCGGGGGAGGTTATGGCTACACCTTC
CASSGGGYGYTF
>-|TRBJ2-5|TRBV7-9|-
TGTGCCAGCAGCCGGGTAGGAGGGGCGGAAGAGACCCAGTACTTC
CASSRVGGAEETQYF
>-|TRBJ1-4|TRBV11-2|TRBD1
TGTGCCAGCAGTCGCAACCCAGGGGGTCTTGGCGAAAAACTGTTTTTT
CASSRNPGGLGEKLFF
>-|TRBJ1-3|TRBV6-1|-
TGTGCCAGCAGTGAACTAGGTGGAGCTGGAAACACCATATATTTT
CASSELGGAGNTIYF
>-|TRBJ2-1|TRBV5-8|TRBD2
TGTGCCAGCAGCTTGGGTAGGCTAGCGGGGGACAATGAGCAGTTCTTC
CASSLGRLAGDNEQFF
>-|TRBJ1-3|TRBV3-1/TRBV3-2|-
TGTGCCAGCAGCGCTTGGCGGACAGCCTCTGGAAACACCATATATTTT
CASSAWRTASGNTIYF
>-|TRBJ2-3|TRBV5-5|TRBD2
TGTGCCAGCAGCCAAGCGGGGGGAAGCACAGATACGCAGTATTTT
CASSQAGGSTDTQYF
>-|TRBJ2-7|TRBV3-1/TRBV3-2|TRBD1
TGTGCCAGCAGCCCTTTCACAGGGGGCAGCTACGAGCAGTACTTC
CASSPFTGGSYEQYF
>-|TRBJ2-2|TRBV7-9|-
TGTGCCAGCCCCGTTTGGCCAGGGGCCAACACCGGGGAGCTGTTTTTT
CASPVWPGANTGELFF